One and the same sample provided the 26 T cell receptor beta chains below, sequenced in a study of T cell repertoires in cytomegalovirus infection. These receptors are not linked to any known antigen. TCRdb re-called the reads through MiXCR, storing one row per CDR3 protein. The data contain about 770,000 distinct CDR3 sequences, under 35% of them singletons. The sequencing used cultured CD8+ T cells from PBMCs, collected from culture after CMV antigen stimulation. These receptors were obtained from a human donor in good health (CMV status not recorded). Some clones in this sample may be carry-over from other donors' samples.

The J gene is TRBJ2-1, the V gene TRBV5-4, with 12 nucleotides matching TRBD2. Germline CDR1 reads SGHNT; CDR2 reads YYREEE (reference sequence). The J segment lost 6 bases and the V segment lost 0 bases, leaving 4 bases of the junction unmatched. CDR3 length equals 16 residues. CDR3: CASSLGLAGVGNEQFF. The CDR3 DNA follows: TGTGCCAGCAGCTTGGGACTAGCGGGGGTTGGCAATGAGCAGTTCTTC. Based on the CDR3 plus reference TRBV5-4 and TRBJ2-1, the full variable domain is ETGVTQSPTHLIKTRGQQVTLRCSSQSGHNTVSWYQQALGQGPQFIFQYYREEENGRGNFPPRFSGLQFPNYSSELNVNALELDDSALYLCASSLGLAGVGNEQFFGPGTRLTVL.

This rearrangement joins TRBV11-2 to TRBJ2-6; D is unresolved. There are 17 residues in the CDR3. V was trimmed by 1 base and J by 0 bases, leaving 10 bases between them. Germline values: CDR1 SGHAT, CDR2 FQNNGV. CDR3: CASSLGAPLSGANVLTF. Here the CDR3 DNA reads TGTGCCAGCAGCTTAGGGGCACCACTCTCTGGGGCCAACGTCCTGACTTTC. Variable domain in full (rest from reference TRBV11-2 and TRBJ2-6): EAGVAQSPRYKIIEKRQSVAFWCNPISGHATLYWYQQILGQGPKLLIQFQNNGVVDDSQLPKDRFSAERLKGVDSTLKIQPAKLEDSAVYLCASSLGAPLSGANVLTFGAGSRLTVL.

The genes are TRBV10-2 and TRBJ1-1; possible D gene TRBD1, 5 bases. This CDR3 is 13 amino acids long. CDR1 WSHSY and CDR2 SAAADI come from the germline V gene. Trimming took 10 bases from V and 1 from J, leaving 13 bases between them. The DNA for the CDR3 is TGCGCCATCCCCGGCCAGGGGAACACTGAAGCTTTCTTT. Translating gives CAIPGQGNTEAFF.

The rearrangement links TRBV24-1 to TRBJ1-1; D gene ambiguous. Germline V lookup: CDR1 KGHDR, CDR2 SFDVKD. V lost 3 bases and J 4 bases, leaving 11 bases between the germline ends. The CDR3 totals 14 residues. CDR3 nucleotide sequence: TGTGCCACCAGTGATCCCCGAGGCGGCACTGAAGCTTTCTTT. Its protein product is CATSDPRGGTEAFF.

The CDR3 region has the DNA TGTGCCAGCAGTTTTGTCGCGGGGGTATTCCAAGAGACCCAGTACTTC. It is translated as CASSFVAGVFQETQYF. The rearrangement uses TRBV12-3 or TRBV12-4 and TRBJ2-5; TRBD2 matches 7 bases. The CDR3 has 16 amino acids. Germline trimming cut 3 bases from V and 1 base from J; bases unmatched to any gene: 8.

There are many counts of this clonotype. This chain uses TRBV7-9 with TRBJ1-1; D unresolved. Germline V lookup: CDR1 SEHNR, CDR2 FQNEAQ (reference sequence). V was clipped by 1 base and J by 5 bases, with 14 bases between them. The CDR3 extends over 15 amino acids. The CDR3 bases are TGTGCCAGCAGCTTAGAGCGGGGTTCGAGGACTGAAGCTTTCTTT. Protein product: CASSLERGSRTEAFF.

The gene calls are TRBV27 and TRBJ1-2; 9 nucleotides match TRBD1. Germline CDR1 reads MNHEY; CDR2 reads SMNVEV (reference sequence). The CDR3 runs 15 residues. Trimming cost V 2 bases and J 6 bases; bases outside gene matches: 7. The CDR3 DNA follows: TGTGCCAGCAGTTTAGGCGGACAGGGGTGGAATGGCTACACCTTC. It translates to CASSLGGQGWNGYTF.

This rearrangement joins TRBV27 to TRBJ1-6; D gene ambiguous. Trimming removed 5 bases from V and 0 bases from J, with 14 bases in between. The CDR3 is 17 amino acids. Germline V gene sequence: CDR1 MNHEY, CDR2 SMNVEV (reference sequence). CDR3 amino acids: CASSMPGGYSYNSPLHF. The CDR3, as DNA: TGTGCCAGCAGTATGCCCGGAGGCTACTCCTATAATTCACCCCTCCACTTT.

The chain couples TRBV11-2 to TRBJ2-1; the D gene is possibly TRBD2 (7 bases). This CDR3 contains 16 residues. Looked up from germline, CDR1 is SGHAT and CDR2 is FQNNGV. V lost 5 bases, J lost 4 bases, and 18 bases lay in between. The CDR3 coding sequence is TGTGCCAGCAGCCTAAGAGGGGGGGAGTTTTACAATGAGCAGTTCTTC. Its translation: CASSLRGGEFYNEQFF.

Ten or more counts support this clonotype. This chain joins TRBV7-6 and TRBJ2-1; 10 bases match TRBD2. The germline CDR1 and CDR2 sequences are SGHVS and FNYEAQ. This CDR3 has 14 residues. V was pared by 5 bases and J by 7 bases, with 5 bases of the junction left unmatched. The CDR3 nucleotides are TGTGCCAGCAGCCCCCCAGCGGGGGGGAATGAGCAGTTCTTC. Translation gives CASSPPAGGNEQFF.

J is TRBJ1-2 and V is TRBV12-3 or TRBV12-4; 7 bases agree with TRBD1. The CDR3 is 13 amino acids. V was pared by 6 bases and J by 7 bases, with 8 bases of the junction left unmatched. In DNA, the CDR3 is TGTGCCAGCAGCCCCGGACAGGCCTTTGGCTACACCTTC. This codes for CASSPGQAFGYTF.

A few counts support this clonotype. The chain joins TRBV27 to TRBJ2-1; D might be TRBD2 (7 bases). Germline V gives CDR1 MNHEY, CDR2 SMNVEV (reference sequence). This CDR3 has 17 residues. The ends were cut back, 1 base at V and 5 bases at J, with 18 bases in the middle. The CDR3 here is CASSLFVGGALNNEQFF. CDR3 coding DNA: TGTGCCAGCAGTTTATTTGTGGGGGGGGCCTTAAACAATGAGCAGTTCTTC.

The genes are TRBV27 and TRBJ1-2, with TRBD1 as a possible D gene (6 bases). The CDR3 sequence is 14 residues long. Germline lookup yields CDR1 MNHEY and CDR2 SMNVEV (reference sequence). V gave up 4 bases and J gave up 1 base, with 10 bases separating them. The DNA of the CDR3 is TGTGCCAGCAGTTCCCAGGGGCATAACTATGGCTACACCTTC. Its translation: CASSSQGHNYGYTF.

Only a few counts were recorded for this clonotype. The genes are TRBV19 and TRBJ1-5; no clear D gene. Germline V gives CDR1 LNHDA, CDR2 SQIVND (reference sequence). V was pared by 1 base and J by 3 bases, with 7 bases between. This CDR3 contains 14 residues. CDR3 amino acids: CASSIVGPNQPQHF. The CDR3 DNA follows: TGTGCCAGTAGTATAGTTGGGCCCAATCAGCCCCAGCATTTT.

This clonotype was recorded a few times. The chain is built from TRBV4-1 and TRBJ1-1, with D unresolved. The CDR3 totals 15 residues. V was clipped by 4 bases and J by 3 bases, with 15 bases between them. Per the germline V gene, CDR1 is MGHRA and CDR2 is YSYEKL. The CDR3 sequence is CASSLGPDEDTEAFF. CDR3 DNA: TGCGCCAGCAGCCTTGGGCCCGACGAAGACACTGAAGCTTTCTTT.

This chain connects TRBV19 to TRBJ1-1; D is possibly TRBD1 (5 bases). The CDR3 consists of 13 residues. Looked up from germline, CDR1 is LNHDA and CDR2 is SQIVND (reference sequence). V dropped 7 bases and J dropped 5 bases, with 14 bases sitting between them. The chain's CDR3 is CASNRRGGTEAFF. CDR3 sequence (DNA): TGTGCCAGTAATAGAAGGGGAGGGACTGAAGCTTTCTTT.

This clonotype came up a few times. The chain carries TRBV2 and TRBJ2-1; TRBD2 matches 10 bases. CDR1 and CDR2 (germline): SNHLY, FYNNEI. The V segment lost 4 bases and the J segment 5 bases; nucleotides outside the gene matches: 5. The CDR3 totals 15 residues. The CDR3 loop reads CASSASGGADNEQFF. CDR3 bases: TGTGCCAGCAGTGCCAGCGGGGGGGCCGACAATGAGCAGTTCTTC.

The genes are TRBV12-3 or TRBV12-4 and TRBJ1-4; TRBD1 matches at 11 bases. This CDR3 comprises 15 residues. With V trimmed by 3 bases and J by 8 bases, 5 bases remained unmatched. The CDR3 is CASSLRTGGDEKLFF. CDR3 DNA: TGTGCCAGCAGTTTGCGGACAGGGGGCGACGAAAAACTGTTTTTT.

CDR3: CAGSGEMSYEQYF. The CDR3, as DNA: TGTGCCGGCTCTGGGGAAATGTCCTACGAGCAGTACTTC. The chain links TRBV10-3 to TRBJ2-7; the D is unclear. The V end was cut by 11 bases, the J end by 1 base, with 15 bases between. Per germline, CDR1 ENHRY and CDR2 SYGVKD. The CDR3 extends over 13 amino acids.

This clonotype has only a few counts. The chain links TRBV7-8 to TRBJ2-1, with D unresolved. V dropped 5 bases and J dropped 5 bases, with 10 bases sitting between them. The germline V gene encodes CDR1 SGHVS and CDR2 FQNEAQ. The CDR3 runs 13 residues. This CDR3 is CASSARPDNEQFF. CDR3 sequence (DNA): TGTGCCAGCAGCGCGCGCCCGGACAATGAGCAGTTCTTC.

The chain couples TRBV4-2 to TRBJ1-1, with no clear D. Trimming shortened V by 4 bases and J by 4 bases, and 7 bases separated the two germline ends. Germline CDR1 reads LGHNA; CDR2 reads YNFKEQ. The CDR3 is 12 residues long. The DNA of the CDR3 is TGTGCCAGCAGCCCTGCCCCCACTGAAGCTTTCTTT. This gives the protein CASSPAPTEAFF.

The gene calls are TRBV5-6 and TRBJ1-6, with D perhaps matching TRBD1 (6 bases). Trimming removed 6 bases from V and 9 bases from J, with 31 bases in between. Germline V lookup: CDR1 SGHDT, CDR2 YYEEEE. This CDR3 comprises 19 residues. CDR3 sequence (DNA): TGTGCCAGCACAAAATCGGTACAGGGTGAAGGTGTATTGGGTTCACCCCTCCACTTT. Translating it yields CASTKSVQGEGVLGSPLHF.

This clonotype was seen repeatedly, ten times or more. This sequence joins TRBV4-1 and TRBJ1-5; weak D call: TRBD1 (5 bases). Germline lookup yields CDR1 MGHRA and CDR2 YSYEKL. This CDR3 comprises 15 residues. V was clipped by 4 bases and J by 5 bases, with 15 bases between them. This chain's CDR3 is CASSLGQGGDQPQHF. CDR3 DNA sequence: TGCGCCAGCAGCCTGGGTCAGGGTGGCGATCAGCCCCAGCATTTT.

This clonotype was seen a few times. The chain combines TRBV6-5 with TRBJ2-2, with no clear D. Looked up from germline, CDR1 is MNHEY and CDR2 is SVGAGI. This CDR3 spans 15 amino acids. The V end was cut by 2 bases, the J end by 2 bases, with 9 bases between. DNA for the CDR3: TGTGCCAGCAGTTACGAGCCTCCAAACACCGGGGAGCTGTTTTTT. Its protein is CASSYEPPNTGELFF.

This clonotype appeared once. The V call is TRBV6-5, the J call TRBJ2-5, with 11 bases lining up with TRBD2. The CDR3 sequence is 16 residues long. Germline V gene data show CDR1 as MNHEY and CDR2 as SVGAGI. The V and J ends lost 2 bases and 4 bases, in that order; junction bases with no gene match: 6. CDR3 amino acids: CASSYGLAGGRETQYF. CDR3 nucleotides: TGTGCCAGCAGTTACGGTCTAGCGGGGGGCAGAGAGACCCAGTACTTC.

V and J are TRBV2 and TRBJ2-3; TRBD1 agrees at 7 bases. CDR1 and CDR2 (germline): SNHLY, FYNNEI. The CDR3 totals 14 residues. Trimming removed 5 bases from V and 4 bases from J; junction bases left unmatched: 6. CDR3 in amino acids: CASSLTGVPDTQYF. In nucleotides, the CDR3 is TGTGCCAGCAGTTTAACAGGGGTCCCAGATACGCAGTATTTT. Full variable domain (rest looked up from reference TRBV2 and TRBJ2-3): EPEVTQTPSHQVTQMGQEVILRCVPISNHLYFYWYRQILGQKVEFLVSFYNNEISEKSEIFDDQFSVERPDGSNFTLKIRSTKLEDSAMYFCASSLTGVPDTQYFGPGTRLTVL.